Sequencing of this T cell receptor (beta chain) was carried out in a study of T cell changes during pregnancy in multiple sclerosis. This table comes from immunoSEQ multiplex PCR, and its TCRdb copy is limited to in-frame clones, with some not included. The sample yields about 77,000 clones, approximately 90% seen once. The CDR3 has 13 amino acids. V was cut by 2 bases and J by 5 bases, with 10 bases left in between. Germline loops: CDR1 SGHRS, CDR2 YFSETQ. The chain uses TRBV5-1 and TRBJ2-5; D is perhaps TRBD1 (5 bases). The TCR comes from a female donor with multiple sclerosis, enrolled in a pregnancy study. This material consisted of peripheral blood, taken before pregnancy. CDR3 sequence (DNA): TGCGCCAGCAGCTTAGGGTCAGGGGAGACCCAGTACTTC. This gives the protein CASSLGSGETQYF.